Sequencing of this TCR beta chain was carried out in a study of PD-1 blockade in classical Hodgkin lymphoma. V lost 0 bases and J 9 bases, leaving 10 bases between the germline ends. The CDR3 sequence is 13 residues long. Germline V gives CDR1 SGDLS, CDR2 YYNGEE. This clone showed up just a few times. The antigen is unknown. Study-wide results and caveats: After ASCT, patients who started nivolumab under 1 year later were excluded.

The data were produced by immunoSEQ multiplex PCR, yet TCRdb's version contains in-frame clones alone and is incomplete. The table records about 31,000 clones, approximately 70% of them present only once. There was relapse after autologous stem cell transplantation in every patient, and there was variation in brentuximab vedotin exposure. This chain uses TRBV9 with TRBJ1-3; D is uncertain. The sequencing here drew on peripheral blood mononuclear cells (PBMCs), taken before the second cycle of nivolumab. This TCR was recovered from a human donor with classical Hodgkin lymphoma. The CDR3 here is CASSVDSDGTIYF. CDR3 sequence (DNA): TGTGCCAGCAGCGTAGATAGTGATGGCACCATATATTTT.